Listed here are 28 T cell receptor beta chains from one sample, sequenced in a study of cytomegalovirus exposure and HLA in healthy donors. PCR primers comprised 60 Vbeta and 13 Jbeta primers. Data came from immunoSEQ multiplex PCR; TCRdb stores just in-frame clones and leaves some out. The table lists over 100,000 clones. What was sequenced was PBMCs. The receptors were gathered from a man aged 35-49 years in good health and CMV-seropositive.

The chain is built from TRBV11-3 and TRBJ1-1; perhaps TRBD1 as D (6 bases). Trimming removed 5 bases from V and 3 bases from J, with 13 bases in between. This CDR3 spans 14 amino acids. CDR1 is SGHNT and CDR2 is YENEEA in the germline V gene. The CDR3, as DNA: TGTGCCAGCAGCCCCATGGGGGCTCACACTGAAGCTTTCTTT. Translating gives CASSPMGAHTEAFF.

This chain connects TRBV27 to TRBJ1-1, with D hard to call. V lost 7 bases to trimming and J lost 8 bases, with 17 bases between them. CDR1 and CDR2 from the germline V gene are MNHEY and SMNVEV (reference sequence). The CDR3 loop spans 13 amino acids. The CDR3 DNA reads TGTGCCAGCACCTACCTCGGCGGCTCCGAAGCTTTCTTT. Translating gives CASTYLGGSEAFF.

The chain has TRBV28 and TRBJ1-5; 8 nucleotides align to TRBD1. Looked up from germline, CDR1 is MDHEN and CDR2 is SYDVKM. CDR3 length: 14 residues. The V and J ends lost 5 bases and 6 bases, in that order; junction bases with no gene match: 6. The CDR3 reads CASSPDRDSQPQHF. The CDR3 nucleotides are TGTGCCAGCAGTCCGGACAGGGACAGTCAGCCCCAGCATTTT. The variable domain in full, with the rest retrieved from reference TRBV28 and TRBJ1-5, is DVKVTQSSRYLVKRTGEKVFLECVQDMDHENMFWYRQDPGLGLRLIYFSYDVKMKEKGDIPEGYSVSREKKERFSLILESASTNQTSMYLCASSPDRDSQPQHFGDGTRLSIL.

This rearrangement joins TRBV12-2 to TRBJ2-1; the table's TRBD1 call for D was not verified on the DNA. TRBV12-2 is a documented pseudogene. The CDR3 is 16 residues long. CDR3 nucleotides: TGTGCAAGTCGCTTTGGGCTCCCTCGTTCCTACAATGAGCAGTTCTTC. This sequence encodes CASRFGLPRSYNEQFF.

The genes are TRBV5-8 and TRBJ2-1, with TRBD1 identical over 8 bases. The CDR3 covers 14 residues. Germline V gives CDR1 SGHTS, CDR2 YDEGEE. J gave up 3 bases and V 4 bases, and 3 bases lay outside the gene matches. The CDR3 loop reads CASSPGTGYNEQFF. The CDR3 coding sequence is TGTGCCAGCAGCCCCGGGACAGGCTACAATGAGCAGTTCTTC.

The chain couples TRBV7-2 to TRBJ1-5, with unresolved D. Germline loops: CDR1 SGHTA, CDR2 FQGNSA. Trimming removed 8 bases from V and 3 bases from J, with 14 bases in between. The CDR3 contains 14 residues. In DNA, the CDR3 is TGTGCCAGCCGGGCAGGAGGGTACAATCAGCCCCAGCATTTT. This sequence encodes CASRAGGYNQPQHF. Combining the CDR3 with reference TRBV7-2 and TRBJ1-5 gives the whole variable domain GAGVSQSPSNKVTEKGKDVELRCDPISGHTALYWYRQSLGQGLEFLIYFQGNSAPDKSGLPSDRFSAERTGGSVSTLTIQRTQQEDSAVYLCASRAGGYNQPQHFGDGTRLSIL.

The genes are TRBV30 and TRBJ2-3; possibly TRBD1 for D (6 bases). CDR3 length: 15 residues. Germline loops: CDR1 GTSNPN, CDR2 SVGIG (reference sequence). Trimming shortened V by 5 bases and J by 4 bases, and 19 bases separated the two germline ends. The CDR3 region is CAWGWDNAGADTQYF. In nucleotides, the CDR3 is TGTGCCTGGGGGTGGGACAACGCAGGCGCAGATACGCAGTATTTT.

CDR3 in DNA: TGTGCCAGCTCACCACGGGGGACAGCTGCCTACGAGCAGTACTTC. Translated, it gives CASSPRGTAAYEQYF. V gene TRBV18 combines with J gene TRBJ2-7, with TRBD1 matching over 7 bases. Germline V gene lookup returns CDR1 KGHSH and CDR2 LQKENI. V dropped 1 base and J dropped 2; count of bases not matched to a gene: 5. The CDR3 is 15 amino acids.

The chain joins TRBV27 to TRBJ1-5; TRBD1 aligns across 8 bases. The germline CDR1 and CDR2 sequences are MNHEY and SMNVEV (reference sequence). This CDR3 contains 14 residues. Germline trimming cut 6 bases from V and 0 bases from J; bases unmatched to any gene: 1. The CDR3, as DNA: TGTGCCAGCAGGACAGGGGATAGCAATCAGCCCCAGCATTTT. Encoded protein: CASRTGDSNQPQHF.

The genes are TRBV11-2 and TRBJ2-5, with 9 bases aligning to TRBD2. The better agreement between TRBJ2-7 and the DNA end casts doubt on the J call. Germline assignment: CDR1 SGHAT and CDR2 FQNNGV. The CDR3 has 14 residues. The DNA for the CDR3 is TGTGCCAGCAGCTTAGGAGCGGGAGGCATCGAGCAGTACTTC. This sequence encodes CASSLGAGGIEQYF.

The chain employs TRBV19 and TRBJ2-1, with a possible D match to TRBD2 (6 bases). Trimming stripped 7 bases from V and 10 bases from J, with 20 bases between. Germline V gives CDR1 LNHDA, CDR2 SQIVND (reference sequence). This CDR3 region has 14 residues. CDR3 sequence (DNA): TGTGCCAGTATTAGACAAGCGGGCCAGACCGAGCAGTTCTTC. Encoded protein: CASIRQAGQTEQFF.

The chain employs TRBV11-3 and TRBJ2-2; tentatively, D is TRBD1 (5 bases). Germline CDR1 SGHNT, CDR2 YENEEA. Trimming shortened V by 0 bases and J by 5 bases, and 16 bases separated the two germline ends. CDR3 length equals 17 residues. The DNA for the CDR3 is TGTGCCAGCAGCTTAGATCAGGGTAGCCCTGAAACCGGGGAGCTGTTTTTT. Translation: CASSLDQGSPETGELFF.

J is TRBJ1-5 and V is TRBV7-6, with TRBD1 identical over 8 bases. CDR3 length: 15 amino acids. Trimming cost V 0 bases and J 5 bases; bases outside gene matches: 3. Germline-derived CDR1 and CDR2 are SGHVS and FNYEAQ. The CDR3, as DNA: TGTGCCAGCAGCTTAGCGACAGGGGCGCATCAGCCCCAGCATTTT. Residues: CASSLATGAHQPQHF.

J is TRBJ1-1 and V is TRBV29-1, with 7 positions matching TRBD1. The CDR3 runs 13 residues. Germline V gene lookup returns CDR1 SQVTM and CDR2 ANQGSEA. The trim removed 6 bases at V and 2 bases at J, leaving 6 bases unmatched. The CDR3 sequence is CSVRRQGNTEAFF. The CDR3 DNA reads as TGCAGCGTCCGTAGACAGGGAAACACTGAAGCTTTCTTT.

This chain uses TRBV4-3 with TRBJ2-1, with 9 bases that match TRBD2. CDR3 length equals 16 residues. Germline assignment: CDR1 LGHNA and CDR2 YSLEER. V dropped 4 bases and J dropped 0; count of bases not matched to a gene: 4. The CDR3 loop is CASSPRLADSYNEQFF. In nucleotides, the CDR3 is TGCGCCAGCAGCCCGCGACTAGCGGACTCCTACAATGAGCAGTTCTTC.

For the CDR3, the DNA is TGTGCCAGCAGCTTTCTTGGGCCGGCACAGTACGAGCAGTACTTC. Encoded protein: CASSFLGPAQYEQYF. The rearrangement links TRBV7-2 to TRBJ2-5; no clear D gene. The better agreement between TRBJ2-7 and the DNA end casts doubt on the J call. CDR3 length: 15 amino acids. Germline loops: CDR1 SGHTA, CDR2 FQGNSA.

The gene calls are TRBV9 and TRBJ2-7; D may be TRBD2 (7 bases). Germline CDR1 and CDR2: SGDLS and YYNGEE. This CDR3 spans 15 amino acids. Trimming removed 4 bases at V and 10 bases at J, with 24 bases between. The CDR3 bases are TGTGCCAGCAGCACTGTGGGGGGGCAGGGGACGCCCCAGTACTTC. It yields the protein CASSTVGGQGTPQYF.

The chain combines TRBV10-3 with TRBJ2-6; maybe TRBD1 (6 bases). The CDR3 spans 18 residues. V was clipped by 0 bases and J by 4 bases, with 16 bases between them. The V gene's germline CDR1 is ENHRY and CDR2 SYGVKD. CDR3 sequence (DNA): TGTGCCATCAGTGAGTCGATCGGCAGGGGCGAGGGGGCCAACGTCCTGACTTTC. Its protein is CAISESIGRGEGANVLTF.

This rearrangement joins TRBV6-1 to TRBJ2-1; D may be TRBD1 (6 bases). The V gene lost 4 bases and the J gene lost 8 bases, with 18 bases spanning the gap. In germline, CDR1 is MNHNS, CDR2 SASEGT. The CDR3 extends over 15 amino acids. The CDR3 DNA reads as TGTGCCAGCAGTGTTCCCGGGACACTCGTCGATGAGCAGTTCTTC. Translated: CASSVPGTLVDEQFF.

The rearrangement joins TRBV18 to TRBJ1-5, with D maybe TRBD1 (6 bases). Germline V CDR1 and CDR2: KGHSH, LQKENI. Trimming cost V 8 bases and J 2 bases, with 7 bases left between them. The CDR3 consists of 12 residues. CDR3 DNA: TGTGCCAGCGCAGGGGGCAATCAGCCCCAGCATTTT. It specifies CASAGGNQPQHF.

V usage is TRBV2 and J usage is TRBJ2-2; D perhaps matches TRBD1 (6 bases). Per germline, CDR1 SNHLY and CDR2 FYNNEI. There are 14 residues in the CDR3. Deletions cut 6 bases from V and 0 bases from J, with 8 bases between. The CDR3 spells CASRGTTNTGELFF. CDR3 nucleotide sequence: TGTGCCAGCAGGGGGACAACGAACACCGGGGAGCTGTTTTTT.

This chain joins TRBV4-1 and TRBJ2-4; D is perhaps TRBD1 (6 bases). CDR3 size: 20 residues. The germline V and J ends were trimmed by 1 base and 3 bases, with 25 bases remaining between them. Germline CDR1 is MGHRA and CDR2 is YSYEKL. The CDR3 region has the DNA TGCGCCAGCAGCCAAGGTCTTATAGTCTCAGGGGATGACGGCAAAAACATTCAGTACTTC. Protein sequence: CASSQGLIVSGDDGKNIQYF.

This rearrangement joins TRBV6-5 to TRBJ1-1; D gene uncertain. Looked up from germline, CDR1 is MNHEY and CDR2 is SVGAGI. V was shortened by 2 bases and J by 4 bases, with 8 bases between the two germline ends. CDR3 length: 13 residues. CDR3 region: CASSYRGSTEAFF. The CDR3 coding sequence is TGTGCCAGCAGTTACCGAGGTAGCACTGAAGCTTTCTTT.

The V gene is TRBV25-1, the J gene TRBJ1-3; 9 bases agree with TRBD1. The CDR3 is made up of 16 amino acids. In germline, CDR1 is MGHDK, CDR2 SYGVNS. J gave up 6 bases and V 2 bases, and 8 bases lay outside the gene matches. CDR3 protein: CASSEPRDRDANTIYF. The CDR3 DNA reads TGTGCCAGCAGTGAACCCAGGGACAGGGATGCAAACACCATATATTTT.

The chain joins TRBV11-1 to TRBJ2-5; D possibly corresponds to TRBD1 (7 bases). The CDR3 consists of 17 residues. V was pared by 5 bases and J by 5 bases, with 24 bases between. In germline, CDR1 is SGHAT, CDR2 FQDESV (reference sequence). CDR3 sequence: CASSTPRGTEVVETQYF. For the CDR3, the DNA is TGTGCCAGCAGCACCCCCCGGGGGACAGAGGTGGTTGAGACCCAGTACTTC.

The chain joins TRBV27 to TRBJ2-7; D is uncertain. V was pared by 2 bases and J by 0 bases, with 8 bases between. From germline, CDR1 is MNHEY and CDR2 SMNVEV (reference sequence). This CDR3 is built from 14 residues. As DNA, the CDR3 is TGTGCCAGCAGTTTAAGCACCTCCTCCTACGAGCAGTACTTC. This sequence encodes CASSLSTSSYEQYF.

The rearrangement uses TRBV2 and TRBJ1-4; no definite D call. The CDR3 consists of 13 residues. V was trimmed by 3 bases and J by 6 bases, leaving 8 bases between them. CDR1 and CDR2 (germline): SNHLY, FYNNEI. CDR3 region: CASSDRPDEKLFF. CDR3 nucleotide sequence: TGTGCCAGCAGTGACAGGCCGGATGAAAAACTGTTTTTT.

The CDR3 nucleotides read TGTGCCAGTAGTACCGGACGGACTTACGAGCAGTACTTC. Its translation is CASSTGRTYEQYF. The chain recombines TRBV19 with TRBJ2-7; TRBD2 might be the D (5 bases). Germline lookup yields CDR1 LNHDA and CDR2 SQIVND (reference sequence). The germline V and J ends were trimmed by 4 bases and 4 bases, with 11 bases remaining between them. The CDR3 runs to 13 residues. Full variable domain (rest looked up from reference TRBV19 and TRBJ2-7): DGGITQSPKYLFRKEGQNVTLSCEQNLNHDAMYWYRQDPGQGLRLIYYSQIVNDFQKGDIAEGYSVSREKKESFPLTVTSAQKNPTAFYLCASSTGRTYEQYFGPGTRLTVT.